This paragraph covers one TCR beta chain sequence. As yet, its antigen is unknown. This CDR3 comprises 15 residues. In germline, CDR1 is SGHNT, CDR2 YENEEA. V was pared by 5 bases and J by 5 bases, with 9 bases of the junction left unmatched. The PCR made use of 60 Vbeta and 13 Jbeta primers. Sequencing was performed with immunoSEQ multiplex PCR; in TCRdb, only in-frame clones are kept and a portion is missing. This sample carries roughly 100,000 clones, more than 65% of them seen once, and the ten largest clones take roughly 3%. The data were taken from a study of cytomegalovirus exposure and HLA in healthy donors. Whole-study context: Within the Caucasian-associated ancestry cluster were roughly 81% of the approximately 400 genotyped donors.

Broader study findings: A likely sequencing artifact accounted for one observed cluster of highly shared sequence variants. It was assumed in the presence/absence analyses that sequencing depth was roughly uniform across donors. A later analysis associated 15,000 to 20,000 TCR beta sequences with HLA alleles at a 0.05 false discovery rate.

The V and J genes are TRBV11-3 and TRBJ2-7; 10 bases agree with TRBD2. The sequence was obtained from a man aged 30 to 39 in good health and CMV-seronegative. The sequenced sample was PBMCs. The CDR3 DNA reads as TGTGCCAGCAGCCAACCCGCTAGCGGGAGCGACGAGCAGTACTTC. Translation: CASSQPASGSDEQYF.